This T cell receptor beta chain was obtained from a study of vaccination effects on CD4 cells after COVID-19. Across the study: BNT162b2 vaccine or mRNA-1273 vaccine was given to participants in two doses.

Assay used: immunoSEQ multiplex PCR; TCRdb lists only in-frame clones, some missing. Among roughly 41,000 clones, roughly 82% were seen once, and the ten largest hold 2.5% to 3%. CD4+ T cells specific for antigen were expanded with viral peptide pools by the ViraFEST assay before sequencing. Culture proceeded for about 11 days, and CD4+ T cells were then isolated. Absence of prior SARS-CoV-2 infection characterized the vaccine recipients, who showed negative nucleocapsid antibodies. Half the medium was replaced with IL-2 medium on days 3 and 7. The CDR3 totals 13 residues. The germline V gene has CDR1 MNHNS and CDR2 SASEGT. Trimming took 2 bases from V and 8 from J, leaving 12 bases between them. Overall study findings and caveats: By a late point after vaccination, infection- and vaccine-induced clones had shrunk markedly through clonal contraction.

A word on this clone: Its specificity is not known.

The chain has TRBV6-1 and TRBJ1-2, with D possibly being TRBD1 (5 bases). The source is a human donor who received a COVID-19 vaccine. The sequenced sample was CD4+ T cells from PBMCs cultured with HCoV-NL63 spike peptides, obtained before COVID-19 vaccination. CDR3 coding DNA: TGTGCCAGCAGTGAACTTGGGAGGGGAGGCTACACCTTC. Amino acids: CASSELGRGGYTF.